These 31 T cell receptor beta chains came from one sample sequenced in a study of early T cells in non-severe SARS-CoV-2 infection. TCRdb used MiXCR to reprocess the 5' RACE reads, holding one entry per CDR3 protein. This table has fewer than 100,000 distinct CDR3 sequences, less than 8% appearing once. Specimen: whole blood. These receptors were obtained from an adult who was a healthcare worker with PCR-confirmed SARS-CoV-2 infection or an uninfected control (not recorded which).

The gene calls are TRBV5-1 and TRBJ1-1, with D possibly matching TRBD1 (5 bases). The CDR3 sequence is 14 residues long. In germline, CDR1 is SGHRS, CDR2 YFSETQ. CDR3 sequence (DNA): TGCGCGAGCGGGCTCCAGGGACCGAACACTGAAGCTTTCTTT. Its protein product is CASGLQGPNTEAFF.

The V and J genes are TRBV5-5 and TRBJ1-1, with 8 bases fitting TRBD1. The CDR3 totals 13 residues. V lost 4 bases and J lost 6; bases outside the gene matches: 5. The germline V gene encodes CDR1 SGHKS and CDR2 YYEKEE (reference sequence). In DNA form, the CDR3 reads TGTGCCAGCAGCGCGGGACAGGAACCTGAAGCTTTCTTT. This codes for CASSAGQEPEAFF.

This clonotype was seen a handful of times. The chain employs TRBV28 and TRBJ2-1; 7 bases line up with TRBD1. The ends lost 7 bases at V and 8 bases at J; junction bases unmatched: 20. The CDR3 consists of 17 residues. The germline V gene encodes CDR1 MDHEN and CDR2 SYDVKM. CDR3 sequence (DNA): TGTGCCAGCACCCCACTCCAAGGGGGCGGTGTTGGCGATGAGCAGTTCTTC. It yields the protein CASTPLQGGGVGDEQFF. Drawing the rest from reference TRBV28 and TRBJ2-1, the complete variable domain is DVKVTQSSRYLVKRTGEKVFLECVQDMDHENMFWYRQDPGLGLRLIYFSYDVKMKEKGDIPEGYSVSREKKERFSLILESASTNQTSMYLCASTPLQGGGVGDEQFFGPGTRLTVL.

A few counts support this clonotype. This chain joins TRBV5-1 and TRBJ2-6, with D perhaps assigned TRBD1 or TRBD2 (5 bases each). CDR3 length: 15 amino acids. In germline, CDR1 is SGHRS, CDR2 YFSETQ. V was cut by 4 bases and J by 2 bases, with 10 bases left in between. The CDR3 coding sequence is TGCGCCAGCAGCCAGCAGGGAGCTGGGGCCAACGTCCTGACTTTC. This sequence encodes CASSQQGAGANVLTF. The full variable domain, rest sourced from reference TRBV5-1 and TRBJ2-6, is KAGVTQTPRYLIKTRGQQVTLSCSPISGHRSVSWYQQTPGQGLQFLFEYFSETQRNKGNFPGRFSGRQFSNSRSEMNVSTLELGDSALYLCASSQQGAGANVLTFGAGSRLTVL.

This clonotype was seen only a few times. J is TRBJ2-6 and V is TRBV6-2 or TRBV6-3, with D maybe TRBD1 (5 bases). With 6 bases removed from V and 3 bases from J, the gap between germline ends came to 12 bases. The length of the CDR3 is 15 residues. CDR1 is MNHEY, CDR2 SVGEGT, per germline. CDR3 in amino acids: CASSVRAFGANVLTF. In DNA, the CDR3 is TGTGCCAGCAGCGTCAGGGCGTTTGGGGCCAACGTCCTGACTTTC.

The CDR3 nucleotides are TGTGCCATCAGTGACCCGACAGGGGTCGAGCAGTACTTC. This sequence encodes CAISDPTGVEQYF. The rearrangement uses TRBV10-3 and TRBJ2-7; 8 bases agree with TRBD1. Germline trimming cut 3 bases from V and 6 bases from J; bases unmatched to any gene: 4. Germline CDR1 ENHRY, CDR2 SYGVKD. CDR3 size: 13 residues.

This clonotype occurred many times. V and J are TRBV11-2 and TRBJ2-7; 11 bases are a match to TRBD1. The V and J ends lost 5 bases and 4 bases, in that order; junction bases with no gene match: 4. The CDR3 runs 14 residues. Germline CDR1 reads SGHAT; CDR2 reads FQNNGV. The CDR3 DNA is TGTGCCAGCAGCCGAGGGGACAGGGGGTACGAGCAGTACTTC. Its translation: CASSRGDRGYEQYF.

This clonotype was counted at least ten times. The chain has TRBV10-3 and TRBJ2-3, with D unclear. With 6 bases removed from V and 1 base from J, the gap between germline ends came to 11 bases. Germline CDR1 is ENHRY and CDR2 is SYGVKD. The CDR3 length is 14 residues. The CDR3 reads CAISPQSRTDTQYF. The CDR3 nucleotides read TGTGCCATCAGCCCCCAGTCACGCACAGATACGCAGTATTTT.

Notes on this clonotype: Possible read error: a much larger clone is one base away. The chain carries TRBV11-2 and TRBJ2-2; D unclear. Germline V lookup: CDR1 SGHAT, CDR2 FQNNGV. This CDR3 has 13 residues. V lost 3 bases to trimming and J lost 8 bases, with 10 bases between them. CDR3 amino acids: CASSFIETGELFF. CDR3 sequence (DNA): TGTGCCAGCAGCTTTATCGAAACGGGGGAGCTGTTTTTT. The complete variable domain, with remaining parts taken from reference TRBV11-2 and TRBJ2-2, reads EAGVAQSPRYKIIEKRQSVAFWCNPISGHATLYWYQQILGQGPKLLIQFQNNGVVDDSQLPKDRFSAERLKGVDSTLKIQPAKLEDSAVYLCASSFIETGELFFGEGSRLTVL.

V and J are TRBV20-1 and TRBJ2-3; maybe TRBD2 (7 bases). Germline lookup yields CDR1 DFQATT and CDR2 SNEGSKA (reference sequence). Trimming stripped 4 bases from V and 0 bases from J, with 14 bases between. The CDR3 runs to 15 residues. CDR3 nucleotide sequence: TGCAGTGCTACCCTAGGGGGGGATAGCACAGATACGCAGTATTTT. This encodes CSATLGGDSTDTQYF.

V usage is TRBV18 and J usage is TRBJ1-3, with D hard to call. This CDR3 region has 15 residues. CDR1 KGHSH and CDR2 LQKENI come from the germline V gene. The ends were cut back, 0 bases at V and 2 bases at J, with 8 bases in the middle. The CDR3 loop reads CASSPPHATGNTIYF. The CDR3 DNA follows: TGTGCCAGCTCACCACCGCACGCAACTGGAAACACCATATATTTT.

This clonotype was observed many times. The genes are TRBV7-2 and TRBJ1-1, with D uncertain. The CDR3 totals 15 residues. V was clipped by 3 bases and J by 5 bases, with 16 bases between them. Germline V gene sequence: CDR1 SGHTA, CDR2 FQGNSA. CDR3 DNA sequence: TGTGCCAGCAGCTTTGAGCGAGGGTCAGGAACTGAAGCTTTCTTT. This gives the protein CASSFERGSGTEAFF. The full variable domain, its missing parts supplied by reference TRBV7-2 and TRBJ1-1, is GAGVSQSPSNKVTEKGKDVELRCDPISGHTALYWYRQSLGQGLEFLIYFQGNSAPDKSGLPSDRFSAERTGGSVSTLTIQRTQQEDSAVYLCASSFERGSGTEAFFGQGTRLTVV.

This clonotype appeared a few times. This chain links TRBV28 with TRBJ1-6, with 11 bases identical to TRBD1. Germline trimming cut 5 bases from V and 3 bases from J; bases unmatched to any gene: 6. The CDR3 has 17 residues. Germline loops: CDR1 MDHEN, CDR2 SYDVKM. The CDR3 protein is CASSQSGTGGYNSPLHF. The CDR3 coding sequence is TGTGCCAGCAGTCAATCCGGGACAGGGGGCTATAATTCACCCCTCCACTTT.

This clonotype was seen once. This chain uses TRBV5-4 with TRBJ1-2; a possible D gene is TRBD1 (5 bases). This CDR3 has 15 amino acids. V was clipped by 0 bases and J by 3 bases, with 12 bases between them. Germline loops: CDR1 SGHNT, CDR2 YYREEE (reference sequence). The CDR3 loop is CASSLEAREDYGYTF. In DNA, the CDR3 is TGTGCCAGCAGCTTGGAGGCCAGGGAGGACTATGGCTACACCTTC.

This clonotype came up many times. The V gene is TRBV5-6, the J gene TRBJ1-4, with a tentative D call TRBD1 (5 bases). Trimming took off 4 bases at V and 7 bases at J, with 17 bases between the two ends. The CDR3 loop spans 15 amino acids. CDR1 is SGHDT, CDR2 YYEEEE, per germline. This CDR3 reads CASSLGPVGSEKLFF. DNA of the CDR3: TGTGCCAGCAGCCTGGGACCCGTAGGGAGTGAAAAACTGTTTTTT.

This clonotype was detected a few times. The rearrangement uses TRBV6-5 and TRBJ2-2, with TRBD2 matching 10 bases. The CDR3 totals 16 residues. Germline assignment: CDR1 MNHEY and CDR2 SVGAGI. The junction had 10 bases not matched to a gene; V was cut back by 8 bases and J by 4 bases. In DNA, the CDR3 is TGTGCCAGCTCGTTAAGTAGCGGGAGGCGCACCGGGGAGCTGTTTTTT. Its protein product is CASSLSSGRRTGELFF.

This clonotype was counted ten times or more. The V and J genes are TRBV9 and TRBJ1-5; the D gene is possibly TRBD1 (5 bases). CDR1 and CDR2 from the germline V gene are SGDLS and YYNGEE. V was trimmed by 0 bases and J by 7 bases, leaving 14 bases between them. The CDR3 spans 15 residues. The CDR3 DNA sequence: TGTGCCAGCAGCGTAGGCCCCCAGGGTAGCCAGCCCCAGCATTTT. This gives the protein CASSVGPQGSQPQHF.

This clonotype has at least ten counts. This chain uses TRBV13 with TRBJ2-7, with D possibly matching TRBD1 (5 bases). Germline V gene sequence: CDR1 PRHDT, CDR2 FYEKMQ (reference sequence). The CDR3 has 14 amino acids. The germline V and J ends were trimmed by 8 bases and 2 bases, with 16 bases remaining between them. In nucleotides, the CDR3 is TGTGCCAGCCAACCACGCCAGGACACCTACGAGCAGTACTTC. As protein: CASQPRQDTYEQYF.

This clonotype was counted ten times or more. The chain joins TRBV28 to TRBJ2-3; TRBD2 might be the D (6 bases). The germline V and J ends were trimmed by 3 bases and 1 base, with 17 bases remaining between them. The CDR3 is 17 amino acids. Per germline, CDR1 MDHEN and CDR2 SYDVKM. The DNA of the CDR3 is TGTGCCAGCAGTTTCAATCCGACTAGACGCGGCACAGATACGCAGTATTTT. Translating gives CASSFNPTRRGTDTQYF.

The genes are TRBV2 and TRBJ1-1; 8 positions match TRBD1. The V gene's germline CDR1 is SNHLY and CDR2 FYNNEI. Trimming at V came to 7 bases and at J to 2 bases, leaving 3 bases not matched to a gene. This CDR3 comprises 13 residues. CDR3 loop: CASNGQGNTEAFF. The CDR3 DNA reads TGTGCCAGCAATGGACAGGGAAACACTGAAGCTTTCTTT.

This clonotype was seen many times. The chain employs TRBV20-1 and TRBJ2-4; 7 bases align to TRBD1. CDR3 length equals 13 residues. V was clipped by 6 bases and J by 7 bases; unmatched bases: 9. Looked up from germline, CDR1 is DFQATT and CDR2 is SNEGSKA (reference sequence). This chain's CDR3 is CSAERQGRNIQYF. In DNA, the CDR3 is TGCAGTGCGGAGAGACAGGGAAGGAACATTCAGTACTTC.

Ten or more counts support this clonotype. The chain joins TRBV6-4 to TRBJ2-2; TRBD2 is a possible D gene (6 bases). The CDR3 extends over 13 amino acids. V lost 6 bases to trimming and J lost 1 base, with 6 bases between them. In germline, CDR1 is MRHNA, CDR2 SNTAGT. CDR3 residues: CASRRENTGELFF. In DNA, the CDR3 is TGTGCCAGCAGGCGGGAGAACACCGGGGAGCTGTTTTTT.

The chain links TRBV27 to TRBJ1-5; D not resolved. Trimming took off 6 bases at V and 1 base at J, with 10 bases between the two ends. CDR3 length: 14 amino acids. In germline, CDR1 is MNHEY, CDR2 SMNVEV (reference sequence). CDR3 residues: CASSPTLSNQPQHF. CDR3 in DNA: TGTGCCAGCAGCCCGACGTTAAGCAATCAGCCCCAGCATTTT.

This clonotype was seen a handful of times. The J gene is TRBJ2-3, the V gene TRBV20-1; 11 bases agree with TRBD2. Germline values: CDR1 DFQATT, CDR2 SNEGSKA (reference sequence). The V gene end was trimmed by 3 bases and the J gene end by 6 bases; junction bases not matched to a gene: 11. This CDR3 is built from 16 residues. This chain's CDR3 is CSASFSSGRAQDTQYF. CDR3 coding DNA: TGCAGTGCTAGCTTCAGTAGCGGGAGGGCTCAGGATACGCAGTATTTT.

There are a few counts of this clonotype. CDR3 protein: CSVTRDRAMQETQYF. The CDR3 DNA reads TGCAGCGTGACACGGGACAGGGCTATGCAAGAGACCCAGTACTTC. This chain joins TRBV29-1 and TRBJ2-5; 9 positions agree with TRBD1. The CDR3 consists of 15 residues. The V gene end was trimmed by 6 bases and the J gene end by 2 bases; junction bases not matched to a gene: 10. Germline V gene lookup returns CDR1 SQVTM and CDR2 ANQGSEA.

The table lists this clonotype with a few counts. V usage is TRBV5-4 and J usage is TRBJ2-7; 7 nucleotides agree with TRBD1. The length of the CDR3 is 16 residues. The trim removed 0 bases at V and 2 bases at J, leaving 8 bases unmatched. Germline assignment: CDR1 SGHNT and CDR2 YYREEE (reference sequence). The CDR3 spells CASSLGAGTAAYEQYF. CDR3 DNA sequence: TGTGCCAGCAGCTTGGGGGCCGGGACAGCAGCCTACGAGCAGTACTTC. Full variable domain (missing parts from reference TRBV5-4 and TRBJ2-7): ETGVTQSPTHLIKTRGQQVTLRCSSQSGHNTVSWYQQALGQGPQFIFQYYREEENGRGNFPPRFSGLQFPNYSSELNVNALELDDSALYLCASSLGAGTAAYEQYFGPGTRLTVT.

This clonotype was recorded a few times. CDR3 sequence (DNA): TGTGCCAGCAGGGAAACAGGGGGCTCCTACAATGAGCAGTTCTTC. Protein product: CASRETGGSYNEQFF. V is TRBV6-2 or TRBV6-3 and J is TRBJ2-1; TRBD1 agrees at 8 bases. This CDR3 is built from 15 residues. CDR1 MNHEY and CDR2 SVGEGT come from the germline V gene. V lost 6 bases to trimming and J lost 0 bases; unmatched junction nucleotides: 4.

This clonotype was found many times. The chain couples TRBV20-1 to TRBJ2-7, with 14 positions matching TRBD2. This CDR3 has 14 residues. Germline values: CDR1 DFQATT, CDR2 SNEGSKA (reference sequence). The V gene end was trimmed by 4 bases and the J gene end by 7 bases; junction bases not matched to a gene: 6. CDR3 protein: CSAKGLAGAGEQYF. CDR3 nucleotide sequence: TGCAGTGCTAAGGGACTAGCGGGAGCGGGGGAGCAGTACTTC.

This clonotype was seen many times. CDR3 bases: TGTGCCAGCAGCTTAGTAGCGGGAGAAAGTGAGCAGTTCTTC. The encoded protein is CASSLVAGESEQFF. The genes are TRBV7-2 and TRBJ2-1; 9 bases map to TRBD2. The length of the CDR3 is 14 residues. Germline CDR1 and CDR2: SGHTA and FQGNSA. Trimming took 1 base from V and 9 from J; bases not matched to a gene: 4.

This clonotype came up many times. The gene calls are TRBV23-1 and TRBJ2-3; the D is unclear. TRBV23-1 has ORF status, its function being uncertain. CDR3 length: 13 amino acids. Between the trimmed V and J ends, which lost 0 bases and 2 bases, there was a span of 3 bases. For the CDR3, the DNA is TGCGCCAGCAGTCAATCTGTCACAGATACGCAGTATTTT. It translates to CASSQSVTDTQYF.

The sample holds many counts of this clonotype. The V call is TRBV12-3 or TRBV12-4, the J call TRBJ2-1; D not certain. The CDR3 has 15 amino acids. Trimming stripped 2 bases from V and 6 bases from J, with 14 bases between. CDR3 region: CASSLPGSKPNEQFF. CDR3 sequence (DNA): TGTGCCAGCAGTTTACCCGGGTCCAAACCCAATGAGCAGTTCTTC.